These T cell receptor beta chains were read from a single sample in a study of blood T cell repertoires in COVID-19. Clones were sequenced by immunoSEQ multiplex PCR, and TCRdb holds only the in-frame ones, with some missing. The data show approximately 100,000 clones, over 75% seen once. Sequences were obtained from peripheral blood. The origin of the receptors is a human donor in a cohort sampled during active COVID-19. The CDR3 runs from the conserved cysteine through the conserved F or W. The order of the fields is D gene, V gene, J gene, CDR3 protein. The D gene is left open where the match is weak.

.	TRBV7-2	TRBJ2-3	CASSRTTSSTDTQYF
TRBD1	TRBV9	TRBJ1-5	CASSVGGTGNQPQHF
.	TRBV11-2	TRBJ1-2	CASSLDSGSGGYTF
.	TRBV11-1	TRBJ2-7	CASSKGETFLEQYF
.	TRBV7-9	TRBJ1-4	CASSLVGSGEKLFF
.	TRBV5-6	TRBJ2-3	CASSFTAAIWEATDTQYF
.	TRBV4-3	TRBJ1-1	CASSQDISSTEAFF
.	TRBV21-1	TRBJ1-1	CASSKGTGPRNTEAFF
.	TRBV19	TRBJ1-1	CASTSPGAGGGEAFF
.	TRBV29-1	TRBJ1-2	CSVVGTDHETYGYTF
.	TRBV7-3	TRBJ2-1	CASSLVGDEQFF